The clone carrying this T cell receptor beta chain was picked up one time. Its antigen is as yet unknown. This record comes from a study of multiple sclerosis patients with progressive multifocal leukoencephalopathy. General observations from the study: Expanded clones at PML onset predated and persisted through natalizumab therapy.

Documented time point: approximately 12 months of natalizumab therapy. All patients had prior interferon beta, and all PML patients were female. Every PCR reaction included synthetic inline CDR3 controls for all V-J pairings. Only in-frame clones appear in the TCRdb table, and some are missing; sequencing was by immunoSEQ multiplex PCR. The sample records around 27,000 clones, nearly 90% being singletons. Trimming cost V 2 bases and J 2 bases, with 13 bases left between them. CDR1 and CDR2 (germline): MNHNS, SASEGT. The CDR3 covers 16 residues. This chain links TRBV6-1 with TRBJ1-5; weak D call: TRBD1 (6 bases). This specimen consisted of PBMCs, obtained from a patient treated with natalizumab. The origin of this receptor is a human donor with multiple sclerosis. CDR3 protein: CASSEIPGGGNQPQHF. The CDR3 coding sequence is TGTGCCAGCAGTGAAATTCCCGGGGGCGGCAATCAGCCCCAGCATTTT.